This T cell receptor beta chain is drawn from a study of blood T cells in healthy people across ages. Alongside a J-beta primer mix, a sample-barcoded 5' primer served in a second PCR lasting roughly 6 to 12 cycles. TCRdb processed the 5' RACE reads anew with MiXCR; each CDR3 protein has one entry. The data hold roughly 1,500,000 distinct CDR3 sequences, with about 40% observed a single time. A single count supports this clonotype. The CDR3 is 14 amino acids. V lost 3 bases to trimming and J lost 0 bases, with 6 bases between them. The source material was blood. This sequence originates from a woman younger than 35 in good health. The chain has TRBV12-3 or TRBV12-4 and TRBJ2-4, with D perhaps TRBD1 (5 bases). CDR3 loop: CASSFDRAKNIQYF. DNA of the CDR3: TGTGCCAGCAGTTTTGACAGAGCCAAAAACATTCAGTACTTC.